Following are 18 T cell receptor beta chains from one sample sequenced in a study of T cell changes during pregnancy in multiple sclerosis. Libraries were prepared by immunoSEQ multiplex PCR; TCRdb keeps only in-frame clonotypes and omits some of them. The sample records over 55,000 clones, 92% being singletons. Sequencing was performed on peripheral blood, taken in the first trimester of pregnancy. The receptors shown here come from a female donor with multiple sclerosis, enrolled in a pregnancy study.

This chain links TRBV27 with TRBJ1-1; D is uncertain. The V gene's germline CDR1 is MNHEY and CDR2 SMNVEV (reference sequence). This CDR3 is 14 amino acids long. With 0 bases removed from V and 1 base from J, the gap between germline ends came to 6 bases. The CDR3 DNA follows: TGTGCCAGCAGTTTATCCCGAGGGAACACTGAAGCTTTCTTT. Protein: CASSLSRGNTEAFF.

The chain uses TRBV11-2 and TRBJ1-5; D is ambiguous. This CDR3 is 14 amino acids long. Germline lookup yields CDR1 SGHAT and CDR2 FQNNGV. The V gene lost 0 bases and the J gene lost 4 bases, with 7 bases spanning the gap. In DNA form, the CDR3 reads TGTGCCAGCAGCTTAGATGGAGGGAATCAGCCCCAGCATTTT. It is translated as CASSLDGGNQPQHF.

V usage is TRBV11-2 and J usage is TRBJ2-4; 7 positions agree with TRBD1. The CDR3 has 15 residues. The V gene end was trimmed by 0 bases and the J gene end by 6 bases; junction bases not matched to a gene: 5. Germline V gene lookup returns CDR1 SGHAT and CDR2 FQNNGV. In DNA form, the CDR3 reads TGTGCCAGCAGCTTAGATAGGGGGCCAGGAAACATTCAGTACTTC. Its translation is CASSLDRGPGNIQYF.

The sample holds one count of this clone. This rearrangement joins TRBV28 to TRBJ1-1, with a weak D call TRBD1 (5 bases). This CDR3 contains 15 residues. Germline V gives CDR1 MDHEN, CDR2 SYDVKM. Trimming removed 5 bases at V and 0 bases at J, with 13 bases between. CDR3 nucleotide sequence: TGTGCCAGCAGTCCGACAGAGAACTTGAACACTGAAGCTTTCTTT. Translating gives CASSPTENLNTEAFF.

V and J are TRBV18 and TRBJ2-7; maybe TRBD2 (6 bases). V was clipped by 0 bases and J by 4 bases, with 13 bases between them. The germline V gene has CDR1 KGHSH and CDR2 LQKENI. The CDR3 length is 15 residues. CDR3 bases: TGTGCCAGCTCACCACCTTACGGGAGAATGTACGAGCAGTACTTC. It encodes CASSPPYGRMYEQYF.

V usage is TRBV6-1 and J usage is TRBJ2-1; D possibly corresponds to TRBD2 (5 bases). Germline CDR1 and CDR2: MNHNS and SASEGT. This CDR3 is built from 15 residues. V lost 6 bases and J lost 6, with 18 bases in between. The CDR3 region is CASSPDDYLINEQFF. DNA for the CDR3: TGTGCCAGCAGCCCCGACGACTACCTCATCAATGAGCAGTTCTTC.

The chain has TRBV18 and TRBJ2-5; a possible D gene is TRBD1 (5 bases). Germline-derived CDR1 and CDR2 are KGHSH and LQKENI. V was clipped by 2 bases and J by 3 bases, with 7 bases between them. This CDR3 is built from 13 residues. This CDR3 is CASSPVTEETQYF. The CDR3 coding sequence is TGTGCCAGCTCACCAGTGACAGAAGAGACCCAGTACTTC.

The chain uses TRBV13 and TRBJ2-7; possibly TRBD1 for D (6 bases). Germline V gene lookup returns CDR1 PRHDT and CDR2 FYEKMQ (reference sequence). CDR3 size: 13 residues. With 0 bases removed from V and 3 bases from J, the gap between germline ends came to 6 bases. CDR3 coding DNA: TGTGCCAGCAGCTTAGGACAGGGCTACGAGCAGTACTTC. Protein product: CASSLGQGYEQYF.

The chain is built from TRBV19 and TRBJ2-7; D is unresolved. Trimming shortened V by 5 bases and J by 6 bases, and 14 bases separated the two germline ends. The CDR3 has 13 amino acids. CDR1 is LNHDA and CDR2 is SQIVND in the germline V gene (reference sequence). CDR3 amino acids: CASSPNPGREQYF. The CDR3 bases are TGTGCCAGTAGTCCGAATCCCGGTCGCGAGCAGTACTTC.

The CDR3 here is CASSVGLNEQFF. CDR3 DNA sequence: TGTGCCAGCAGCGTAGGGCTTAATGAGCAGTTCTTC. The genes are TRBV9 and TRBJ2-1; D call uncertain. Per the germline V gene, CDR1 is SGDLS and CDR2 is YYNGEE. Trimming removed 0 bases from V and 7 bases from J, with 5 bases in between. The CDR3 contains 12 residues.

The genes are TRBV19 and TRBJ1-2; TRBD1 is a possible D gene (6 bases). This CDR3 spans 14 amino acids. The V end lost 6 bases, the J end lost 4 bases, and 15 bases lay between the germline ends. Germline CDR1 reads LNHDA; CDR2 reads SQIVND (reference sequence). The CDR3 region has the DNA TGTGCCAGTAGGAACGGGGGGCCCTCCTATGGCTACACCTTC. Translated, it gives CASRNGGPSYGYTF.

The CDR3 region is CASSLLPSGGGAEQFF. The DNA of the CDR3 is TGTGCCAGCAGCTTACTGCCTAGCGGGGGCGGGGCCGAGCAGTTCTTC. V gene TRBV7-6 combines with J gene TRBJ2-1; 10 bases are shared with TRBD2. The CDR3 runs 16 residues. V was clipped by 2 bases and J by 10 bases; unmatched bases: 11. Germline CDR1 reads SGHVS; CDR2 reads FNYEAQ.

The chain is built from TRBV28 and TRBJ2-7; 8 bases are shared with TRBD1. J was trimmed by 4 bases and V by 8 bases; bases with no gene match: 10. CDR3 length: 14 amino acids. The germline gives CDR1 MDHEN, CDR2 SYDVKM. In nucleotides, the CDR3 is TGTGCCAGCGAATTGCGACAGGGGAGGTACGAGCAGTACTTC. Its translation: CASELRQGRYEQYF.

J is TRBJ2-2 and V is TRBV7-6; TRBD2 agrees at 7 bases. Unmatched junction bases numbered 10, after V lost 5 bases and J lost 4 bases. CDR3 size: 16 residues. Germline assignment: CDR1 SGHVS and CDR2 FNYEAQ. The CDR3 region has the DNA TGTGCCAGCAGCCCTTTCGGGAGGCGTACCACCGGGGAGCTGTTTTTT. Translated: CASSPFGRRTTGELFF.

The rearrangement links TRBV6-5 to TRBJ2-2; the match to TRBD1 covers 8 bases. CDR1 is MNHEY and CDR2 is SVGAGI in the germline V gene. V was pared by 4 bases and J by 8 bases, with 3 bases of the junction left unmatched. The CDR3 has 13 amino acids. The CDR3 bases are TGTGCCAGCAGTTCAGGGGGCTGGGGGGAGCTGTTTTTT. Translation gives CASSSGGWGELFF.

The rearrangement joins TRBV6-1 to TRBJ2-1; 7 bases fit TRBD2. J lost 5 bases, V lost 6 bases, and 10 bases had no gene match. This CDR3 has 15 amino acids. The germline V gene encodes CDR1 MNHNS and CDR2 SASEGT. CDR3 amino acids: CASRDTSEGNNEQFF. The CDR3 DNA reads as TGTGCCAGCAGGGACACTAGCGAAGGGAACAATGAGCAGTTCTTC.

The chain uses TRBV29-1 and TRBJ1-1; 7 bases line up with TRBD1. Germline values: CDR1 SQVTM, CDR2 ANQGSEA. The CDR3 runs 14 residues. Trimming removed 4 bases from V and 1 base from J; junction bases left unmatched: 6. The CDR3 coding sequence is TGCAGCGTTGGTCCCGGGACAGCGAACACTGAAGCTTTCTTT. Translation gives CSVGPGTANTEAFF.

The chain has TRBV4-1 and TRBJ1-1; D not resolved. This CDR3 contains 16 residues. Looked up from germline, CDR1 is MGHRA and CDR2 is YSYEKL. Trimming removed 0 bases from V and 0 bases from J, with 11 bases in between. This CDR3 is CASSQDPPVLNTEAFF. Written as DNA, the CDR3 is TGCGCCAGCAGCCAAGATCCTCCAGTTTTGAACACTGAAGCTTTCTTT.